The 21 T cell receptor beta chains below come from one sample, sequenced in a study of lymphopenia after photon versus proton radiotherapy. TCRdb's table, derived via immunoSEQ multiplex PCR, lists solely in-frame clones and lacks some. The sample includes approximately 65,000 clones, approximately 91% of them seen just once. The sample here was peripheral blood, taken from a patient treated with photon-based radiotherapy. These TCRs come from a woman in her 70s with pancreatic cancer.

The DNA of the CDR3 is TGTGCCAGCAGTCCTTTGTGGGCTTGGGAGACCCAGTACTTC. It is translated as CASSPLWAWETQYF. The chain uses TRBV2 and TRBJ2-5, with D hard to call. In germline, CDR1 is SNHLY, CDR2 FYNNEI. The V gene lost 5 bases and the J gene lost 5 bases, with 15 bases spanning the gap. The CDR3 extends over 14 amino acids.

V gene TRBV9 combines with J gene TRBJ2-5, with 10 positions matching TRBD1. CDR1 is SGDLS, CDR2 YYNGEE, per germline. Trimming took 0 bases from V and 5 from J; bases not matched to a gene: 4. The CDR3 extends over 15 amino acids. The CDR3 reads CASSVDGTGAETQYF. The DNA of the CDR3 is TGTGCCAGCAGCGTAGACGGGACAGGGGCGGAGACCCAGTACTTC.

This sequence joins TRBV5-4 and TRBJ2-1; the match to TRBD2 covers 9 bases. CDR3 size: 18 residues. Trimming at V came to 1 base and at J to 3 bases, leaving 11 bases not matched to a gene. Germline assignment: CDR1 SGHNT and CDR2 YYREEE (reference sequence). CDR3 sequence reads: CASSLTILAGADYNEQFF. In nucleotides, the CDR3 is TGTGCCAGCAGCTTGACGATTTTAGCGGGAGCGGACTACAATGAGCAGTTCTTC. Drawing the rest from reference TRBV5-4 and TRBJ2-1, the complete variable domain is ETGVTQSPTHLIKTRGQQVTLRCSSQSGHNTVSWYQQALGQGPQFIFQYYREEENGRGNFPPRFSGLQFPNYSSELNVNALELDDSALYLCASSLTILAGADYNEQFFGPGTRLTVL.

This rearrangement joins TRBV10-3 to TRBJ1-1; tentatively, D is TRBD1 (6 bases). V was trimmed by 10 bases and J by 1 base, leaving 16 bases between them. This CDR3 has 14 amino acids. Germline V gene sequence: CDR1 ENHRY, CDR2 SYGVKD. The CDR3 DNA follows: TGTGCCACCGTAAGCGGGGGCCGGAACACTGAAGCTTTCTTT. Translated, it gives CATVSGGRNTEAFF.

This chain connects TRBV28 to TRBJ2-7; 7 nucleotides align to TRBD1. Per the germline V gene, CDR1 is MDHEN and CDR2 is SYDVKM. The CDR3 loop spans 15 amino acids. V was clipped by 10 bases and J by 3 bases; unmatched bases: 15. Here the CDR3 DNA reads TGTGCCACAACCCTGGGACAGCCTAAGGGCTACGAGCAGTACTTC. Translating gives CATTLGQPKGYEQYF.

V is TRBV10-3 and J is TRBJ2-7; 7 nucleotides align to TRBD1. Per germline, CDR1 ENHRY and CDR2 SYGVKD. V dropped 4 bases and J dropped 3; count of bases not matched to a gene: 6. The CDR3 consists of 14 residues. CDR3 in amino acids: CAISAGDRIYEQYF. The CDR3 region has the DNA TGTGCCATCAGTGCAGGGGACAGAATCTACGAGCAGTACTTC.

The chain combines TRBV10-2 with TRBJ2-1, with D maybe TRBD2 (7 bases). CDR1 and CDR2 (germline): WSHSY, SAAADI. The CDR3 totals 16 residues. Trimming cost V 0 bases and J 5 bases, with 14 bases left between them. The CDR3 reads CASSESRGGPHNEQFF. The CDR3 DNA reads as TGCGCCAGCAGTGAGTCAAGGGGGGGGCCACACAATGAGCAGTTCTTC.

The chain combines TRBV28 with TRBJ1-2; 12 bases are a match to TRBD1. With V trimmed by 6 bases and J by 7 bases, 6 bases remained unmatched. Germline V gene sequence: CDR1 MDHEN, CDR2 SYDVKM. This CDR3 is built from 14 residues. CDR3 sequence (DNA): TGTGCCAGCAGACCGGGACAGGGGGCTTTTGGCTACACCTTC. This gives the protein CASRPGQGAFGYTF.

The chain joins TRBV4-1 to TRBJ2-2, with TRBD2 identical over 8 bases. Germline trimming cut 1 base from V and 3 bases from J; bases unmatched to any gene: 4. The CDR3 length is 16 residues. Germline V gives CDR1 MGHRA, CDR2 YSYEKL. CDR3 residues: CASSQGEREYTGELFF. The CDR3 DNA sequence: TGCGCCAGCAGCCAAGGGGAGCGGGAGTACACCGGGGAGCTGTTTTTT.

The chain recombines TRBV19 with TRBJ1-1; D gene ambiguous. This CDR3 contains 13 residues. Trimming stripped 5 bases from V and 4 bases from J, with 11 bases between. Germline V lookup: CDR1 LNHDA, CDR2 SQIVND (reference sequence). The CDR3 DNA is TGTGCCAGTAGTGGGATGATTGGCACTGAAGCTTTCTTT. Its translation: CASSGMIGTEAFF.

Only one count was recorded for this clone. The chain recombines TRBV11-2 with TRBJ2-3; D may be TRBD1 (5 bases). Trimming removed 5 bases at V and 2 bases at J, with 20 bases between. Germline lookup yields CDR1 SGHAT and CDR2 FQNNGV. This CDR3 comprises 17 residues. CDR3 DNA sequence: TGTGCCAGCAGCCAACATTGGGCAGGGTCTATCACAGATACGCAGTATTTT. Protein product: CASSQHWAGSITDTQYF.

This clone was seen just once. The chain couples TRBV11-3 to TRBJ1-1; a weak D match, TRBD1 (5 bases). Trimming left V 4 bases short and J 5 bases short, with 11 bases between. The CDR3 contains 13 residues. The germline gives CDR1 SGHNT, CDR2 YENEEA. DNA of the CDR3: TGTGCCAGCAGCTCTCCAGGGCGGACTGAAGCTTTCTTT. It encodes CASSSPGRTEAFF.

This sequence joins TRBV7-2 and TRBJ1-5; 8 nucleotides match TRBD1. The V and J ends lost 1 base and 9 bases, in that order; junction bases with no gene match: 8. There are 15 residues in the CDR3. CDR1 SGHTA and CDR2 FQGNSA come from the germline V gene. CDR3 in DNA: TGTGCCAGCAGCTTAGGGGACAGGACCGCCACGCCCCAGCATTTT. Amino acids: CASSLGDRTATPQHF.

This sequence joins TRBV15 and TRBJ2-5; D perhaps matches TRBD1 (6 bases). The CDR3 consists of 12 residues. Germline V gene sequence: CDR1 LNHNV, CDR2 YYDKDF (reference sequence). V was pared by 11 bases and J by 2 bases, with 12 bases between. For the CDR3, the DNA is TGTGCCGCGGGCAGGGGTCAAGAGACCCAGTACTTC. Translating gives CAAGRGQETQYF. Together with reference TRBV15 and TRBJ2-5, the CDR3 gives the full variable domain: DAMVIQNPRYQVTQFGKPVTLSCSQTLNHNVMYWYQQKSSQAPKLLFHYYDKDFNNEADTPDNFQSRRPNTSFCFLDIRSPGLGDTAMYLCAAGRGQETQYFGPGTRLLVL.

The chain carries TRBV4-1 and TRBJ1-2; 8 positions match TRBD1. This CDR3 region has 15 residues. V was clipped by 0 bases and J by 7 bases; unmatched bases: 7. CDR1 and CDR2 (germline): MGHRA, YSYEKL. The CDR3 DNA reads as TGCGCCAGCAGCCAAGACCCAGCAGGGGGCCGTGGCTACACCTTC. Encoded protein: CASSQDPAGGRGYTF.

The rearrangement links TRBV30 to TRBJ1-1, with 7 nucleotides matching TRBD1. The CDR3 is made up of 13 amino acids. The V gene's germline CDR1 is GTSNPN and CDR2 SVGIG (reference sequence). V was pared by 6 bases and J by 0 bases, with 4 bases of the junction left unmatched. CDR3 bases: TGTGCCTGCCAGGGACAGTTGAACACTGAAGCTTTCTTT. It codes for CACQGQLNTEAFF.

The rearrangement uses TRBV6-6 and TRBJ2-1, with TRBD2 matching 11 bases. Losses at the gene ends were 2 bases for V and 12 bases for J; bases not matched to a gene: 6. CDR3 length: 14 residues. Germline V lookup: CDR1 MNHNY, CDR2 SVGAGI (reference sequence). For the CDR3, the DNA is TGTGCCAGCAGTTACACTAGCGGGAGCCAGGGGCAGTTCTTC. Protein product: CASSYTSGSQGQFF.

This chain uses TRBV5-5 with TRBJ2-7; the D is unclear. The CDR3 spans 15 residues. Germline V gene data show CDR1 as SGHKS and CDR2 as YYEKEE (reference sequence). The germline V and J ends were trimmed by 1 base and 1 base, with 12 bases remaining between them. The CDR3, as DNA: TGTGCCAGCAGCTTGTTCGCAGCTCCATCCTACGAGCAGTACTTC. Its translation is CASSLFAAPSYEQYF.

This clone has only one observation. The chain uses TRBV5-8 and TRBJ2-7; D unclear. The CDR3 is 12 amino acids. Trimming shortened V by 0 bases and J by 3 bases, and 4 bases separated the two germline ends. Germline assignment: CDR1 SGHTS and CDR2 YDEGEE. DNA of the CDR3: TGTGCCAGCAGCTTGGTGAACTACGAGCAGTACTTC. Amino acid sequence: CASSLVNYEQYF.

The V gene is TRBV15, the J gene TRBJ2-7; 9 positions match TRBD1. This CDR3 region has 14 residues. V lost 5 bases and J lost 6; bases outside the gene matches: 8. Germline V gene lookup returns CDR1 LNHNV and CDR2 YYDKDF (reference sequence). CDR3 coding DNA: TGTGCCACCAGCCCCTGGACAGGGGAGGGCGAGCAGTACTTC. As protein: CATSPWTGEGEQYF.

V gene TRBV5-6 combines with J gene TRBJ2-5; no firm D call. The CDR3 consists of 15 residues. Trimming took 4 bases from V and 0 from J, leaving 13 bases between them. Germline CDR1 and CDR2: SGHDT and YYEEEE. CDR3 residues: CASSASPRDQETQYF. The CDR3 region has the DNA TGTGCCAGCAGCGCCTCACCTCGGGACCAAGAGACCCAGTACTTC. Full variable domain (remainder filled in from reference TRBV5-6 and TRBJ2-5): DAGVTQSPTHLIKTRGQQVTLRCSPKSGHDTVSWYQQALGQGPQFIFQYYEEEERQRGNFPDRFSGHQFPNYSSELNVNALLLGDSALYLCASSASPRDQETQYFGPGTRLLVL.